Described below is a single T cell receptor beta chain sequence and its context. Its target is not known. This record comes from a study of Ad26.COV2.S vaccination and SARS-CoV-2 variants. The V gene's germline CDR1 is KGHSH and CDR2 LQKENI. V lost 3 bases and J lost 5, with 11 bases in between. There are 14 residues in the CDR3. TCRdb's copy holds only in-frame clones and misses some; the assay was immunoSEQ multiplex PCR. Of 120,000 to 150,000 clones in the sample, about nine tenths were seen once. Overall study results and limits: Substantial post-vaccination breadth of spike-specific CD8+ and CD4+ T cell responses was reported.

This TCR came from a human donor who had recovered from COVID-19. The starting material was peripheral blood, obtained after recovery from COVID-19. The V call is TRBV18, the J call TRBJ1-5; D is uncertain. CDR3 in amino acids: CASSPGRQHQPQHF. DNA for the CDR3: TGTGCCAGCTCACCCGGTCGACAACATCAGCCCCAGCATTTT.